This TCR beta chain was observed in a study of a mutant IDH1 vaccine in newly diagnosed glioma. Using immunoSEQ multiplex PCR, the repertoire was profiled, and TCRdb retains in-frame clones only, with some absent. The table lists about 88,000 clones, over 70% of them singletons. As to time point: baseline, week 1 (first vaccination visit). Treatment meaning: pre-vaccination baseline after standard-of-care therapy. New WHO grade 3 or 4 astrocytomas that were IDH1-mutant and ATRX-lost occurred in the donors. The V gene end was trimmed by 5 bases and the J gene end by 0 bases; junction bases not matched to a gene: 5. In germline, CDR1 is MNHEY, CDR2 SVGAGI. The CDR3 totals 15 residues.

This sequence originates from a middle-aged man with glioma. Some clones in this sample may be carry-over from other donors' samples. The genes are TRBV6-5 and TRBJ1-2, with 8 bases that match TRBD1. Sequenced here: PBMCs, sampled from a glioma patient treated with radiotherapy, temozolomide or both. In DNA form, the CDR3 reads TGTGCCAGCAGTCGGGACAGGTGGGCTAACTATGGCTACACCTTC. This translates into CASSRDRWANYGYTF.